The 32 T cell receptor beta chains reported below all come from one sample, sequenced in a study of T-cell reconstitution after alpha-beta-depleted transplantation in children. The authors prepared the TCRbeta library with unique molecular identifiers. One entry per CDR3 protein, called by TCRdb with MiXCR from the PCR reads. Of 250,000 to 300,000 distinct CDR3 sequences detected, 9.9% appear once; the ten largest clones hold 10%. The sequences come from PBMCs from the stem cell graft donor, collected from the stem cell graft. Source of these receptors: a human donor who donated a stem cell graft to a child with SCID.

A few counts support this clonotype. The chain combines TRBV12-3 or TRBV12-4 with TRBJ2-3; D call uncertain. Trimming cost V 3 bases and J 0 bases, with 13 bases left between them. This CDR3 has 16 residues. The CDR3 region is CASSFNQVASTDTQYF. DNA for the CDR3: TGTGCCAGCAGTTTTAACCAGGTCGCTAGCACAGATACGCAGTATTTT.

The J gene is TRBJ1-4, the V gene TRBV7-9; 10 bases align to TRBD1. The germline V gene encodes CDR1 SEHNR and CDR2 FQNEAQ (reference sequence). The V gene end was trimmed by 4 bases and the J gene end by 4 bases; junction bases not matched to a gene: 3. CDR3 size: 15 residues. The CDR3 spells CASSSRTGGNEKLFF. The CDR3 DNA reads TGTGCCAGCAGCTCCCGGACAGGGGGTAATGAAAAACTGTTTTTT.

In its sample, this clonotype was seen many times. The rearrangement joins TRBV3-1 to TRBJ2-7; D might be TRBD2 (5 bases). CDR3 length: 14 residues. Germline CDR1 reads LGHDT; CDR2 reads YNNKEL (reference sequence). V lost 4 bases and J lost 6, with 16 bases in between. The CDR3 here is CASSPKIREVEQYF. The CDR3 DNA sequence: TGTGCCAGCAGCCCAAAAATCCGGGAAGTCGAGCAGTACTTC.

The rearrangement uses TRBV2 and TRBJ1-6; TRBD1 agrees at 10 bases. V was pared by 6 bases and J by 7 bases, with 6 bases of the junction left unmatched. CDR3 length: 15 residues. Germline V lookup: CDR1 SNHLY, CDR2 FYNNEI. The CDR3 nucleotides are TGTGCCAGCAGCCCGACAGGGGGCCTAAATTCACCCCTCCACTTT. Residues: CASSPTGGLNSPLHF.

Ten or more counts support this clonotype. The V call is TRBV5-1, the J call TRBJ2-2; 8 bases agree with TRBD2. CDR1 and CDR2 from the germline V gene are SGHRS and YFSETQ. Trimming took 0 bases from V and 1 from J; bases not matched to a gene: 5. This CDR3 spans 17 amino acids. The CDR3 is CASSLASGLENTGELFF. The CDR3 DNA reads as TGCGCCAGCAGCTTGGCCTCGGGACTAGAGAACACCGGGGAGCTGTTTTTT.

This clonotype was found a few times. As DNA, the CDR3 is TGTGCCAGCAGTGAGACAGGGTTCGGCATTCAGTACTTC. Translated, it gives CASSETGFGIQYF. The gene calls are TRBV9 and TRBJ2-4; 7 nucleotides match TRBD1. CDR3 length: 13 residues. Germline assignment: CDR1 SGDLS and CDR2 YYNGEE. The junction had 8 bases not matched to a gene; V was cut back by 5 bases and J by 9 bases.

At least ten counts were recorded for this clonotype. The rearrangement uses TRBV5-1 and TRBJ1-2; D perhaps matches TRBD1 (6 bases). The V gene's germline CDR1 is SGHRS and CDR2 YFSETQ. V lost 4 bases and J lost 1, with 14 bases in between. The CDR3 totals 15 residues. In DNA form, the CDR3 reads TGCGCCAGCAGCCCTAATACAGGGAATAACTATGGCTACACCTTC. The encoded protein is CASSPNTGNNYGYTF.

This clonotype appeared a few times. The CDR3 protein is CASSYTGKPQHF. DNA for the CDR3: TGTGCCAGCAGCTATACAGGGAAGCCCCAGCATTTT. V is TRBV11-2 and J is TRBJ1-5; D is perhaps TRBD1 (6 bases). Germline CDR1 and CDR2: SGHAT and FQNNGV. CDR3 length: 12 residues. Trimming pared 4 bases from V and 8 bases from J, leaving 9 bases between.

There are a few counts of this clonotype. The chain couples TRBV7-9 to TRBJ2-7; 8 nucleotides align to TRBD1. The CDR3 has 15 residues. V was pared by 5 bases and J by 3 bases, with 9 bases of the junction left unmatched. Germline CDR1 reads SEHNR; CDR2 reads FQNEAQ (reference sequence). For the CDR3, the DNA is TGTGCCAGCAGCCTCAGGGGACAGGCGATCTACGAGCAGTACTTC. It yields the protein CASSLRGQAIYEQYF.

There are many counts of this clonotype. The CDR3 DNA reads as TGTGCCAGCAGCGTAGGGGGATACTCCTACGAGCAGTACTTC. It is translated as CASSVGGYSYEQYF. The rearrangement joins TRBV9 to TRBJ2-7; D gene ambiguous. CDR3 length equals 14 residues. V was pared by 0 bases and J by 0 bases, with 7 bases between. CDR1 and CDR2 from the germline V gene are SGDLS and YYNGEE.

J is TRBJ1-5 and V is TRBV27; 7 bases agree with TRBD1. V lost 6 bases to trimming and J lost 5 bases; unmatched junction nucleotides: 10. The CDR3 covers 15 residues. Per germline, CDR1 MNHEY and CDR2 SMNVEV (reference sequence). The CDR3 DNA follows: TGTGCCAGCAGCCTGACAGGGAAGGCGGATCAGCCCCAGCATTTT. Amino acids: CASSLTGKADQPQHF.

This clonotype turned up a few times. This sequence joins TRBV10-3 and TRBJ2-1; 8 positions match TRBD2. The length of the CDR3 is 17 residues. Germline-derived CDR1 and CDR2 are ENHRY and SYGVKD. V trimming: 0 bases; J trimming: 3 bases; junction bases outside the gene matches: 7. The CDR3 DNA reads as TGTGCCATCAGTGAGTCGGGGTTTGCGGGGGGCTACAATGAGCAGTTCTTC. This codes for CAISESGFAGGYNEQFF.

Ten or more counts support this clonotype. The chain couples TRBV5-1 to TRBJ1-2; tentative D call: TRBD1 (6 bases). This CDR3 is 15 amino acids long. Germline lookup yields CDR1 SGHRS and CDR2 YFSETQ. Trimming stripped 4 bases from V and 8 bases from J, with 21 bases between. The CDR3 DNA reads as TGCGCCAGCAGCGTCGACAGGTGGACGAAAATGGGCTACACCTTC. This encodes CASSVDRWTKMGYTF.

In its sample, this clonotype was seen many times. The V and J genes are TRBV20-1 and TRBJ2-3, with D possibly being TRBD1 or TRBD2 (5 bases each). Germline V gene sequence: CDR1 DFQATT, CDR2 SNEGSKA (reference sequence). CDR3 length equals 13 residues. The V and J ends lost 5 bases and 1 base respectively, with 10 bases between them. The CDR3: CSAPGPRTDTQYF. In DNA form, the CDR3 reads TGCAGTGCTCCGGGACCGCGCACAGATACGCAGTATTTT.

This clonotype was seen only a few times. The rearrangement joins TRBV5-1 to TRBJ2-5, with D hard to call. This CDR3 comprises 13 residues. Germline V gives CDR1 SGHRS, CDR2 YFSETQ. Trimming shortened V by 0 bases and J by 2 bases, and 5 bases separated the two germline ends. CDR3 region: CASSLAQQETQYF. The CDR3 coding sequence is TGCGCCAGCAGCTTGGCACAACAAGAGACCCAGTACTTC.

The chain joins TRBV12-3 or TRBV12-4 to TRBJ2-7; D is unresolved. The V gene lost 2 bases and the J gene lost 0 bases, with 8 bases spanning the gap. The CDR3 length is 14 residues. This chain's CDR3 is CASSLNPPSYEQYF. CDR3 bases: TGTGCCAGCAGTTTAAATCCGCCCTCCTACGAGCAGTACTTC.

This clonotype was seen repeatedly, ten times or more. The chain uses TRBV3-1 and TRBJ2-3; tentatively, D is TRBD1 or TRBD2 (5 bases each). The CDR3 contains 15 residues. Trimming left V 1 base short and J 6 bases short, with 14 bases between. Germline assignment: CDR1 LGHDT and CDR2 YNNKEL (reference sequence). CDR3 sequence: CASSQGRGLLDTQYF. The CDR3 bases are TGTGCCAGCAGCCAAGGCCGGGGCCTACTGGATACGCAGTATTTT.

This clonotype turned up a few times. The chain links TRBV6-5 to TRBJ1-1, with 7 bases matching TRBD1. This CDR3 region has 12 residues. Germline CDR1 is MNHEY and CDR2 is SVGAGI. The V segment lost 2 bases and the J segment 8 bases; nucleotides outside the gene matches: 2. The DNA for the CDR3 is TGTGCCAGCAGTTACCAACAGGGGGAAGCTTTCTTT. Encoded protein: CASSYQQGEAFF.

This chain connects TRBV5-5 to TRBJ2-2; D remains ambiguous. CDR1 SGHKS and CDR2 YYEKEE come from the germline V gene (reference sequence). This CDR3 is built from 12 residues. Trimming took off 4 bases at V and 5 bases at J, with 6 bases between the two ends. CDR3 nucleotide sequence: TGTGCCAGCAGCACTTGGACCGGGGAGCTGTTTTTT. It is translated as CASSTWTGELFF.

The chain uses TRBV5-6 and TRBJ1-5; D is undetermined. Trimming took off 3 bases at V and 5 bases at J, with 12 bases between the two ends. This CDR3 has 14 amino acids. CDR1 and CDR2 from the germline V gene are SGHDT and YYEEEE. The CDR3 nucleotides are TGTGCCAGCAGCTGGGAGGGAAGGGATCAGCCCCAGCATTTT. It encodes CASSWEGRDQPQHF.

The chain is built from TRBV7-8 and TRBJ1-1; TRBD1 matches at 10 bases. The CDR3 totals 16 residues. The J segment lost 3 bases and the V segment lost 5 bases, leaving 9 bases of the junction unmatched. Germline V gene lookup returns CDR1 SGHVS and CDR2 FQNEAQ. The CDR3: CASSTPGQGMDTEAFF. The CDR3 DNA reads as TGTGCCAGCAGCACACCGGGACAGGGGATGGACACTGAAGCTTTCTTT.

This clonotype was observed at least ten times. The genes are TRBV5-1 and TRBJ2-1; D perhaps matches TRBD1 (5 bases). Looked up from germline, CDR1 is SGHRS and CDR2 is YFSETQ. The CDR3 has 15 amino acids. V was trimmed by 1 base and J by 6 bases, leaving 14 bases between them. CDR3 sequence reads: CASSLLGHTSNEQFF. The CDR3 DNA is TGCGCCAGCAGCTTGTTGGGGCATACCTCCAATGAGCAGTTCTTC. Supplemented by reference TRBV5-1 and TRBJ2-1, the full variable domain reads KAGVTQTPRYLIKTRGQQVTLSCSPISGHRSVSWYQQTPGQGLQFLFEYFSETQRNKGNFPGRFSGRQFSNSRSEMNVSTLELGDSALYLCASSLLGHTSNEQFFGPGTRLTVL.

J is TRBJ2-2 and V is TRBV10-2, with D possibly matching TRBD1 (6 bases). The CDR3 is made up of 13 amino acids. In germline, CDR1 is WSHSY, CDR2 SAAADI. V was pared by 4 bases and J by 5 bases, with 8 bases between. CDR3 loop: CASSVQGTGELFF. As DNA, the CDR3 is TGCGCCAGCAGTGTTCAGGGGACCGGGGAGCTGTTTTTT.

This clonotype was recorded a few times. V usage is TRBV7-6 and J usage is TRBJ1-1, with D unresolved. The CDR3 has 13 residues. Between the trimmed V and J ends, which lost 5 bases and 4 bases, there was a span of 11 bases. Germline V CDR1 and CDR2: SGHVS, FNYEAQ. The CDR3 region has the DNA TGTGCCAGCAGCCTTAGTAGTCCCACTGAAGCTTTCTTT. This encodes CASSLSSPTEAFF.

This clonotype has more than one count but fewer than ten. The chain links TRBV13 to TRBJ1-3, with D unclear. Germline CDR1 is PRHDT and CDR2 is FYEKMQ (reference sequence). The CDR3 sequence is 13 residues long. V was cut by 2 bases and J by 4 bases, with 6 bases left in between. The CDR3: CASSLPQGNTIYF. The DNA for the CDR3 is TGTGCCAGCAGCTTACCTCAGGGAAACACCATATATTTT. The complete variable domain, with remaining parts taken from reference TRBV13 and TRBJ1-3, reads AAGVIQSPRHLIKEKRETATLKCYPIPRHDTVYWYQQGPGQDPQFLISFYEKMQSDKGSIPDRFSAQQFSDYHSELNMSSLELGDSALYFCASSLPQGNTIYFGEGSWLTVV.

This clonotype was picked up many times. J is TRBJ2-2 and V is TRBV5-5; D remains ambiguous. CDR1 is SGHKS and CDR2 is YYEKEE in the germline V gene (reference sequence). V was clipped by 4 bases and J by 0 bases, with 13 bases between them. This CDR3 has 16 residues. DNA of the CDR3: TGTGCCAGCAGCCTGGGGTCAACGACGAACACCGGGGAGCTGTTTTTT. As protein: CASSLGSTTNTGELFF.

The chain combines TRBV20-1 with TRBJ2-7; the D is unclear. Trimming left V 3 bases short and J 3 bases short, with 6 bases between. The CDR3 runs 11 residues. CDR1 is DFQATT, CDR2 SNEGSKA, per germline (reference sequence). This CDR3 reads CSASTLYEQYF. CDR3 nucleotides: TGCAGTGCTAGTACCCTCTACGAGCAGTACTTC.

This clonotype was recorded at least ten times. This sequence joins TRBV6-2 or TRBV6-3 and TRBJ1-5; the D is unclear. Germline V gives CDR1 MNHEY, CDR2 SVGEGT. The CDR3 has 14 amino acids. Trimming stripped 4 bases from V and 2 bases from J, with 9 bases between. This CDR3 reads CASSWVGGNQPQHF. The DNA for the CDR3 is TGTGCCAGCAGTTGGGTTGGAGGCAATCAGCCCCAGCATTTT.

This sequence joins TRBV2 and TRBJ2-1, with 7 bases lining up with TRBD1. The CDR3 contains 17 residues. The V gene end was trimmed by 3 bases and the J gene end by 4 bases; junction bases not matched to a gene: 12. Germline loops: CDR1 SNHLY, CDR2 FYNNEI. The CDR3 coding sequence is TGTGCCAGCAGTGACTCCTTAAGCCCAGGGGGATACAATGAGCAGTTCTTC. Protein product: CASSDSLSPGGYNEQFF.

This clonotype has just a few counts. V is TRBV27 and J is TRBJ2-3; TRBD2 aligns across 13 bases. Germline CDR1 MNHEY, CDR2 SMNVEV (reference sequence). The CDR3 contains 16 residues. V trimming: 4 bases; J trimming: 4 bases; junction bases outside the gene matches: 5. The CDR3 reads CASSSLLAGGADTQYF. The CDR3 nucleotides read TGTGCCAGCAGTTCCCTACTAGCGGGAGGGGCAGATACGCAGTATTTT.

The rearrangement uses TRBV29-1 and TRBJ2-7, with 7 bases matching TRBD1. CDR1 and CDR2 from the germline V gene are SQVTM and ANQGSEA. The V gene end was trimmed by 7 bases and the J gene end by 3 bases; junction bases not matched to a gene: 9. The CDR3 has 13 amino acids. The CDR3 reads CSGATGNRYEQYF. The DNA of the CDR3 is TGCAGCGGGGCGACAGGGAATCGCTACGAGCAGTACTTC.

The sample holds many counts of this clonotype. The chain is built from TRBV12-3 or TRBV12-4 and TRBJ2-1, with 14 bases lining up with TRBD2. The CDR3 is 18 amino acids. V shed 5 bases and J 4 bases; nucleotides not matched to a gene: 10. DNA of the CDR3: TGTGCCAGCAGTGCTCCGGGACTAGCGGGGGCCTATTACAATGAGCAGTTCTTC. The encoded protein is CASSAPGLAGAYYNEQFF.